This is a list of T cell receptor beta chains from one sample in a study of shared clonotypes between healthy human individuals. The repertoire was sequenced with immunoSEQ multiplex PCR; TCRdb's copy has only in-frame clones and lacks some. The sample contains roughly 2,300,000 clones, just under 95% of which appear only once. Sample: naive CD4+ T cells from PBMCs. The receptors originated from a man aged 18 to 30 in good health. Some clones in this sample may be carry-over from other donors' samples. Both conserved end residues are part of each CDR3. Each record gives: clone size, J gene, D gene, V gene, CDR3 protein, CDR3 DNA. D genes are given only for firm matches. Some rows have no size entry. The others give once, few or many, or a class for an expanded clone.

size: .
J: TRBJ2-1
D: TRBD1
V: TRBV19
CDR3: CASSNTGGGEQFF
DNA: TGTGCCAGTAGTAACACAGGGGGCGGTGAGCAGTTCTTC

size: once
J: TRBJ2-7
D: TRBD2
V: TRBV28
CDR3: CASRLTGLAGGPEDEQYF
DNA: TGTGCCAGCAGACTGACGGGACTAGCGGGAGGGCCCGAGGACGAGCAGTACTTC

size: .
J: TRBJ2-1
D: TRBD1
V: TRBV7-3
CDR3: CASSRQGSFYNEQFF
DNA: TGTGCCAGCAGCAGACAGGGTTCCTTCTACAATGAGCAGTTCTTC

size: once
J: TRBJ2-5
D: TRBD1
V: TRBV5-1
CDR3: CASNSGQAHQETQYF
DNA: TGCGCCAGCAACTCAGGACAGGCCCACCAAGAGACCCAGTACTTC

size: .
J: TRBJ1-5
D: TRBD1
V: TRBV5-1
CDR3: CASSQQGDQPQHF
DNA: TGCGCCAGCAGCCAGCAGGGGGATCAGCCCCAGCATTTT

size: .
J: TRBJ2-7
D: TRBD2
V: TRBV5-1
CDR3: CASSLGRAGTGEQYF
DNA: TGCGCCAGCAGCTTGGGCCGAGCGGGGACTGGAGAGCAGTACTTC

size: once
J: TRBJ2-7
D: TRBD1
V: TRBV6-1
CDR3: CASSDGTGGAPPLEQYF
DNA: TGTGCCAGCAGTGACGGGACAGGGGGAGCCCCCCCCCTCGAGCAGTACTTC

size: .
J: TRBJ2-7
D: .
V: TRBV7-2
CDR3: CASNRGITYEQYF
DNA: TGTGCCAGCAATCGTGGCATCACCTACGAGCAGTACTTC

size: .
J: TRBJ2-1
D: .
V: TRBV4-1
CDR3: CASSQGRGGSSNEQFF
DNA: TGCGCCAGCAGCCAAGGTCGTGGTGGGAGCTCGAATGAGCAGTTCTTC

size: .
J: TRBJ1-1
D: .
V: TRBV7-9
CDR3: CASSFFVGADTEAFF
DNA: TGTGCCAGCAGCTTTTTTGTTGGGGCGGACACTGAAGCTTTCTTT

size: .
J: TRBJ2-2
D: TRBD1
V: TRBV12-5
CDR3: CASSTGVDTGELFF
DNA: TGTGCTAGTTCGACAGGGGTGGACACCGGGGAGCTGTTTTTT

size: .
J: TRBJ1-1
D: TRBD1
V: TRBV5-1
CDR3: CASSSGTGVLYLNTEAFF
DNA: TGCGCCAGCAGCTCCGGGACAGGAGTCTTATACTTGAACACTGAAGCTTTCTTT

size: .
J: TRBJ1-3
D: TRBD1
V: TRBV7-9
CDR3: CASSLGQGRDTIYF
DNA: TGTGCCAGCAGCTTAGGACAGGGGAGGGACACCATATATTTT

size: .
J: TRBJ2-7
D: .
V: TRBV30
CDR3: CAWAPGKWVVYEQYF
DNA: TGTGCCTGGGCCCCCGGGAAGTGGGTTGTGTACGAGCAGTACTTC

size: .
J: TRBJ2-2
D: .
V: TRBV14
CDR3: CASSRPGVWRNTGELFF
DNA: TGTGCCAGCAGCCGCCCTGGTGTTTGGCGGAACACCGGGGAGCTGTTTTTT

size: .
J: TRBJ2-7
D: TRBD1
V: TRBV28
CDR3: CASRTGALSYEQYF
DNA: TGTGCCAGCAGGACAGGGGCTTTATCCTACGAGCAGTACTTC

size: .
J: TRBJ1-4
D: .
V: TRBV7-9
CDR3: CASSYDSWEANEKLFF
DNA: TGTGCCAGCAGTTACGATAGTTGGGAGGCTAATGAAAAACTGTTTTTT

size: .
J: TRBJ2-7
D: .
V: TRBV21-1
CDR3: CASSKVSSGRHSYEQYF
DNA: TGTGCCAGCAGCAAAGTGAGTAGCGGGAGGCACTCCTACGAGCAGTACTTC